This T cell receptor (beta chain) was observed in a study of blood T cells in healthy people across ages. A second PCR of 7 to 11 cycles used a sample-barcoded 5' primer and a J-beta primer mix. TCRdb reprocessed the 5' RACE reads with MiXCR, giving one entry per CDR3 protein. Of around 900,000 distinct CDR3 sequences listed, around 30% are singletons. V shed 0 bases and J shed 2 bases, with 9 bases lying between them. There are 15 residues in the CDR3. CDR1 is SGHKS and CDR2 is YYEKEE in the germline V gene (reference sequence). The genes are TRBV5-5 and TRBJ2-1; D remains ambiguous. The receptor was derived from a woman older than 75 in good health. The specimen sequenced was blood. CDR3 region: CASSLAPGAYNEQFF. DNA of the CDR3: TGTGCCAGCAGCTTGGCCCCGGGCGCCTACAATGAGCAGTTCTTC. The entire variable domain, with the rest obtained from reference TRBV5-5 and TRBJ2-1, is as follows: DAGVTQSPTHLIKTRGQQVTLRCSPISGHKSVSWYQQVLGQGPQFIFQYYEKEERGRGNFPDRFSARQFPNYSSELNVNALLLGDSALYLCASSLAPGAYNEQFFGPGTRLTVL.